The rows below give T cell receptor beta chains drawn from one sample of a study of shared clonotypes between healthy human individuals. Clones were sequenced by immunoSEQ multiplex PCR, and TCRdb holds only the in-frame ones, with some missing. The sample shows over 2 million clones, about 90% of them seen only once. The material sequenced was naive CD4+ T cells from PBMCs. The source is a man younger than 35 in good health. Some clones in this sample may be carry-over from other donors' samples. CDR3s include the opening cysteine and the closing phenylalanine or tryptophan. A D gene is named only where the DNA matches it firmly. The size entry is marked missing in some rows and otherwise reads once, few, many or a size class.

V: TRBV11-3
J: TRBJ2-1
size: -
D: -
CDR3: CASSLEGNYNEQFF
DNA: TGTGCCAGCAGCTTAGAGGGTAATTACAATGAGCAGTTCTTC

V: TRBV5-1
J: TRBJ2-2
size: -
D: TRBD2
CDR3: CASSLGLAGNTGELFF
DNA: TGCGCCAGCAGCTTGGGGCTAGCGGGGAACACCGGGGAGCTGTTTTTT

V: TRBV14
J: TRBJ2-5
size: -
D: -
CDR3: CASSPGGRETQYF
DNA: TGTGCCAGCAGCCCGGGGGGCAGGGAGACCCAGTACTTC

V: TRBV9
J: TRBJ1-1
size: -
D: -
CDR3: CASSEDSYNTEAFF
DNA: TGTGCCAGCAGCGAAGACAGTTATAACACTGAAGCTTTCTTT

V: TRBV28
J: TRBJ1-5
size: -
D: -
CDR3: CASSLRGRRVHQPQHF
DNA: TGTGCCAGCAGTTTAAGGGGACGGCGGGTTCATCAGCCCCAGCATTTT

V: TRBV11-2
J: TRBJ1-2
size: -
D: -
CDR3: CASSFGGAEARGYTF
DNA: TGTGCCAGCAGCTTCGGGGGAGCGGAGGCGCGCGGCTACACCTTC

V: TRBV5-8
J: TRBJ1-1
size: -
D: TRBD1
CDR3: CASSLLQGATEAFF
DNA: TGTGCCAGCAGCTTACTCCAGGGGGCGACTGAAGCTTTCTTT

V: TRBV28
J: TRBJ2-1
size: -
D: -
CDR3: CASSLFRRTNEQFF
DNA: TGTGCCAGCAGTTTATTTCGCCGGACCAATGAGCAGTTCTTC

V: TRBV28
J: TRBJ1-3
size: -
D: -
CDR3: CASSRPGGGNTIYF
DNA: TGTGCCAGCAGCCGCCCCGGAGGGGGAAACACCATATATTTT

V: TRBV27
J: TRBJ1-2
size: -
D: -
CDR3: CASSPHPRRSYGYTF
DNA: TGTGCCAGCAGTCCCCACCCGCGACGGAGCTATGGCTACACCTTC

V: TRBV9
J: TRBJ2-1
size: -
D: TRBD1
CDR3: CASSSGDRVTYNEQFF
DNA: TGTGCCAGCAGCTCCGGGGACAGGGTGACCTACAATGAGCAGTTCTTC

V: TRBV28
J: TRBJ2-1
size: -
D: -
CDR3: CASSPGSYNEQFF
DNA: TGTGCCAGCAGCCCAGGGTCCTACAATGAGCAGTTCTTC

V: TRBV5-1
J: TRBJ2-1
size: -
D: -
CDR3: CASSLAREADEQFF
DNA: TGCGCCAGCAGCTTGGCCCGGGAAGCCGATGAGCAGTTCTTC

V: TRBV6-5
J: TRBJ2-1
size: -
D: TRBD2
CDR3: CASSRGTSGNNEQFF
DNA: TGTGCCAGCAGTCGTGGGACTAGCGGGAACAATGAGCAGTTCTTC

V: TRBV5-1
J: TRBJ1-5
size: -
D: -
CDR3: CASSPGANQPQHF
DNA: TGCGCCAGCAGCCCTGGCGCAAATCAGCCCCAGCATTTT

V: TRBV5-8
J: TRBJ2-5
size: -
D: TRBD1
CDR3: CASSLGDRGLDETQYF
DNA: TGTGCCAGCAGCTTGGGGGACAGGGGTCTCGACGAGACCCAGTACTTC

V: TRBV9
J: TRBJ1-3
size: -
D: -
CDR3: CASSLGGGTISGNTIYF
DNA: TGTGCCAGCAGCCTTGGGGGAGGGACAATCTCTGGAAACACCATATATTTT

V: TRBV29-1
J: TRBJ2-3
size: -
D: -
CDR3: CSVDNADTQYF
DNA: TGCAGCGTTGATAATGCAGATACGCAGTATTTT

V: TRBV7-8
J: TRBJ1-1
size: -
D: -
CDR3: CASSLGDPGRWNTEAFF
DNA: TGTGCCAGCAGCTTAGGGGACCCGGGACGTTGGAACACTGAAGCTTTCTTT

V: TRBV5-1
J: TRBJ1-4
size: -
D: -
CDR3: CASSFTAATNEKLFF
DNA: TGCGCCAGCAGCTTCACAGCAGCAACTAATGAAAAACTGTTTTTT

V: TRBV2
J: TRBJ1-5
size: -
D: TRBD1
CDR3: CASARTGTEGQPQHF
DNA: TGTGCCAGCGCAAGGACCGGGACAGAGGGCCAGCCCCAGCATTTT

V: TRBV6-1
J: TRBJ2-3
size: -
D: -
CDR3: CASSTSLLTDTQYF
DNA: TGTGCCAGCAGTACTAGTCTCTTGACAGATACGCAGTATTTT

V: TRBV6-6
J: TRBJ2-7
size: -
D: -
CDR3: CASIRGRDSSYEQYF
DNA: TGTGCCAGCATTAGAGGCCGGGATAGCTCCTACGAGCAGTACTTC

V: TRBV4-1
J: TRBJ2-2
size: -
D: TRBD2
CDR3: CASSQLAGTSGELFF
DNA: TGCGCCAGCAGCCAGTTAGCCGGGACTAGCGGGGAGCTGTTTTTT

V: TRBV5-1
J: TRBJ2-5
size: -
D: -
CDR3: CASSFGRERETQYF
DNA: TGCGCCAGCAGCTTTGGCAGGGAGAGAGAGACCCAGTACTTC

V: TRBV5-1
J: TRBJ2-1
size: -
D: -
CDR3: CASSLAIPPYNEQFF
DNA: TGCGCCAGCAGCTTGGCCATTCCCCCCTACAATGAGCAGTTCTTC

V: TRBV7-9
J: TRBJ2-5
size: -
D: TRBD2
CDR3: CASSPGRLAGVVQETQYF
DNA: TGTGCCAGCAGCCCCGGGCGGCTAGCGGGAGTAGTACAAGAGACCCAGTACTTC

V: TRBV6-6
J: TRBJ2-7
size: -
D: -
CDR3: CASSYPFGRNTYEQYF
DNA: TGTGCCAGCAGTTACCCCTTCGGACGAAATACCTACGAGCAGTACTTC

V: TRBV29-1
J: TRBJ2-5
size: -
D: -
CDR3: CSVSRDTETQYF
DNA: TGCAGCGTTTCCCGGGACACCGAGACCCAGTACTTC

V: TRBV9
J: TRBJ2-2
size: -
D: -
CDR3: CASSVAARANTGELFF
DNA: TGTGCCAGCAGCGTAGCGGCCCGGGCCAACACCGGGGAGCTGTTTTTT

V: TRBV5-5
J: TRBJ2-7
size: -
D: -
CDR3: CASSPDSGLGAYEQYF
DNA: TGTGCCAGCAGCCCGGATTCGGGACTGGGTGCCTACGAGCAGTACTTC

V: TRBV6-5
J: TRBJ1-1
size: -
D: -
CDR3: CASSYYARLGSEAFF
DNA: TGTGCCAGCAGTTACTATGCCCGGTTGGGGTCTGAAGCTTTCTTT

V: TRBV6-5
J: TRBJ1-5
size: -
D: TRBD1
CDR3: CASSYSIAGQPNF
DNA: TGTGCCAGCAGTTACTCGATTGCGGGACAGCCCAATTTT

V: TRBV30
J: TRBJ1-6
size: -
D: TRBD1
CDR3: CAWSAQGDSPLHF
DNA: TGTGCCTGGAGTGCTCAGGGGGACTCACCCCTCCACTTT

V: TRBV6-5
J: TRBJ2-7
size: -
D: TRBD1
CDR3: CASTRGQGALEQYF
DNA: TGTGCCAGCACGAGGGGACAGGGGGCTCTCGAGCAGTACTTC

V: TRBV6-1
J: TRBJ2-7
size: -
D: -
CDR3: CASSEAFSEQYF
DNA: TGTGCCAGCAGTGAAGCTTTCTCCGAGCAGTACTTC

V: TRBV27
J: TRBJ1-5
size: -
D: TRBD1
CDR3: CASRKTGVDQPQHF
DNA: TGTGCCAGCAGAAAGACAGGGGTAGATCAGCCCCAGCATTTT

V: TRBV6-5
J: TRBJ2-7
size: -
D: -
CDR3: CASSYLDREDEQYF
DNA: TGTGCCAGCAGTTACCTCGACAGGGAGGACGAGCAGTACTTC

V: TRBV19
J: TRBJ2-2
size: -
D: TRBD2
CDR3: CASRGTSEYTGELFF
DNA: TGTGCCAGTAGGGGGACTAGCGAGTACACCGGGGAGCTGTTTTTT

V: TRBV4-1
J: TRBJ2-5
size: -
D: -
CDR3: CASSQVSAEQETQYF
DNA: TGCGCCAGCAGCCAAGTGAGCGCGGAACAAGAGACCCAGTACTTC

V: TRBV4-2
J: TRBJ2-7
size: -
D: TRBD2
CDR3: CASSFAPGREQYF
DNA: TGTGCCAGCAGCTTCGCTCCCGGGAGGGAGCAGTACTTC

V: TRBV4-3
J: TRBJ1-2
size: -
D: TRBD1
CDR3: CASSLWTGMGSNYGYTF
DNA: TGCGCCAGCAGCCTATGGACAGGGATGGGTTCAAACTATGGCTACACCTTC

V: TRBV6-6
J: TRBJ2-7
size: once
D: -
CDR3: CASSYSRGLYEQYF
DNA: TGTGCCAGCAGTTACTCGAGGGGTCTGTACGAGCAGTACTTC

V: TRBV7-8
J: TRBJ1-5
size: -
D: TRBD1
CDR3: CASSQGTADQPQHF
DNA: TGTGCCAGCAGCCAAGGGACAGCCGATCAGCCCCAGCATTTT

V: TRBV7-9
J: TRBJ1-2
size: -
D: -
CDR3: CASSLGDYGYTF
DNA: TGTGCCAGCAGCTTAGGAGACTATGGCTACACCTTC

V: TRBV5-6
J: TRBJ2-5
size: -
D: -
CDR3: CASSLFSTGHQETQYF
DNA: TGTGCCAGCAGCTTGTTTTCGACAGGCCACCAAGAGACCCAGTACTTC

V: TRBV5-1
J: TRBJ1-1
size: -
D: TRBD1
CDR3: CASSFGQGANTEAFF
DNA: TGCGCCAGCAGCTTCGGACAGGGGGCGAACACTGAAGCTTTCTTT

V: TRBV20-1
J: TRBJ2-7
size: -
D: -
CDR3: CSFRRLLEQYF
DNA: TGCAGTTTCCGGCGGCTGCTCGAGCAGTACTTC

V: TRBV7-3
J: TRBJ1-1
size: -
D: -
CDR3: CASQVAAGNTEAFF
DNA: TGTGCCAGCCAAGTGGCTGCGGGGAACACTGAAGCTTTCTTT